A single sample gave rise to the 9 T cell receptor beta chains below, sequenced in a study of technical replicates of blood from a few donors. Method: immunoSEQ multiplex PCR; TCRdb's copy keeps in-frame clones and lacks some. The table shows about 88,000 clones, with less than 95% occurring only once. The material sequenced was T cells isolated from PBMCs. All receptors come from a human donor in good health.

This chain uses TRBV18 with TRBJ1-1; the D is unclear. The ends were cut back, 3 bases at V and 2 bases at J, with 13 bases in the middle. The CDR3 length is 15 residues. The germline CDR1 and CDR2 sequences are KGHSH and LQKENI. This CDR3 reads CASSPVRNINTEAFF. The CDR3 bases are TGTGCCAGCTCACCGGTCAGGAATATAAACACTGAAGCTTTCTTT.

V gene TRBV7-9 combines with J gene TRBJ2-7, with a weak D call TRBD2 (6 bases). The CDR3 sequence is 14 residues long. Trimming stripped 3 bases from V and 3 bases from J, with 12 bases between. Germline CDR1 reads SEHNR; CDR2 reads FQNEAQ (reference sequence). The CDR3 loop is CASSFTGLNYEQYF. CDR3 sequence (DNA): TGTGCCAGCAGCTTCACGGGACTGAACTACGAGCAGTACTTC.

V usage is TRBV5-1 and J usage is TRBJ2-1; 9 nucleotides line up with TRBD1. Germline CDR1 SGHRS, CDR2 YFSETQ. The CDR3 consists of 15 residues. V lost 4 bases, J lost 5 bases, and 7 bases stayed unmatched. In nucleotides, the CDR3 is TGCGCCAGCAGCGGTGGGACAGGGTATAACAATGAGCAGTTCTTC. Residues: CASSGGTGYNNEQFF.

This sequence joins TRBV19 and TRBJ2-5; TRBD2 aligns across 11 bases. This CDR3 region has 17 residues. The germline CDR1 and CDR2 sequences are LNHDA and SQIVND (reference sequence). V trimming: 3 bases; J trimming: 4 bases; junction bases outside the gene matches: 10. The CDR3 spells CASSMGLAGGVPETQYF. The CDR3 DNA follows: TGTGCCAGTAGTATGGGGCTAGCGGGAGGTGTGCCAGAGACCCAGTACTTC. Variable domain in full (rest from reference TRBV19 and TRBJ2-5): DGGITQSPKYLFRKEGQNVTLSCEQNLNHDAMYWYRQDPGQGLRLIYYSQIVNDFQKGDIAEGYSVSREKKESFPLTVTSAQKNPTAFYLCASSMGLAGGVPETQYFGPGTRLLVL.

The J gene is TRBJ1-5, the V gene TRBV15; D is unresolved. The V and J ends lost 0 bases and 1 base respectively, with 7 bases between them. Germline assignment: CDR1 LNHNV and CDR2 YYDKDF (reference sequence). This CDR3 spans 15 amino acids. The CDR3 sequence is CATSRDPLSNQPQHF. CDR3 nucleotide sequence: TGTGCCACCAGCAGAGATCCCCTAAGCAATCAGCCCCAGCATTTT.

This chain links TRBV15 with TRBJ1-2; 8 bases agree with TRBD1. The CDR3 spans 12 residues. The V gene end was trimmed by 8 bases and the J gene end by 6 bases; junction bases not matched to a gene: 5. CDR1 is LNHNV, CDR2 YYDKDF, per germline (reference sequence). CDR3 DNA sequence: TGTGCCACCTCTCCACAGGGGGATGGCTACACCTTC. Protein product: CATSPQGDGYTF.

The chain carries TRBV30 and TRBJ2-3; possibly TRBD2 for D (6 bases). The CDR3 length is 14 residues. V dropped 5 bases and J dropped 3 bases, with 15 bases sitting between them. From germline, CDR1 is GTSNPN and CDR2 SVGIG (reference sequence). The CDR3 DNA sequence: TGTGCCTGGGGGACTGGTGGGGTGACAGATACGCAGTATTTT. It is translated as CAWGTGGVTDTQYF.

The chain has TRBV7-2 and TRBJ2-5; 9 bases line up with TRBD2. The V gene end was trimmed by 4 bases and the J gene end by 2 bases; junction bases not matched to a gene: 17. The CDR3 loop spans 19 amino acids. Per the germline V gene, CDR1 is SGHTA and CDR2 is FQGNSA. CDR3 nucleotide sequence: TGTGCCAGCAGCTCGCCGGGACTAGCAAACACAAAGGCACAAGAGACCCAGTACTTC. The encoded protein is CASSSPGLANTKAQETQYF.

The chain joins TRBV10-1 to TRBJ2-5, with D maybe TRBD2 (5 bases). Germline-derived CDR1 and CDR2 are WNHNN and SYGVQD (reference sequence). Trimming removed 0 bases at V and 7 bases at J, with 12 bases between. The CDR3 runs to 14 residues. CDR3 residues: CASSESLGSVTQYF. For the CDR3, the DNA is TGCGCCAGCAGTGAGTCATTGGGGAGTGTGACCCAGTACTTC.